The 17 T cell receptor delta chains below all came from one sample that was sequenced in a study of gamma-delta chains in newborns, infants, children. TCRdb reprocessed the reads through CATT. The sample shows some 10,000 delta-chain clones, 9% to 10% of them seen only once. The sequencing input was blood. The receptors here all came from a child who was a newborn, infant or young child, either healthy, febrile or measles-vaccinated (not recorded which).

The V gene is TRDV2, the J gene TRDJ1; TRDD3 aligns across 9 bases. V was pared by 0 bases and J by 5 bases, with 12 bases of the junction left unmatched. Germline V gene data show CDR1 as GEAIGNYY and CDR2 as EKD. This CDR3 comprises 17 residues. The CDR3, as DNA: TGTGCCTGTGACACCGTCTCCGGGCGGGGGATACCAGATAAACTCATCTTT. Protein sequence: CACDTVSGRGIPDKLIF.

The sample holds a few counts of this clone. The chain employs TRDV1 and TRDJ1; tentative D call: TRDD3 (6 bases). This CDR3 spans 20 amino acids. Germline V gives CDR1 TSWWSYY, CDR2 QGS. V was pared by 0 bases and J by 0 bases, with 23 bases between. CDR3 sequence (DNA): TGTGCTCTTGGGGAACTCTACGAATGGGATATCCCTCCGTACACCGATAAACTCATCTTT. It yields the protein CALGELYEWDIPPYTDKLIF.

Points on this clone: Other DNA sequences of this sample code for an identical CDR3. The V gene is TRDV2, the J gene TRDJ1; 8 bases agree with TRDD3. Unmatched junction bases numbered 3, after V lost 1 base and J lost 0 bases. Germline-derived CDR1 and CDR2 are GEAIGNYY and EKD. The CDR3 sequence is 15 residues long. The CDR3 region is CACDTLGVYTDKLIF. The CDR3 DNA reads as TGTGCCTGTGACACACTGGGGGTTTACACCGATAAACTCATCTTT.

Points on this clone: Germline and junction disagree at one end, which may indicate a read error. Other DNA sequences in this sample translate to the same CDR3. The chain joins TRDV2 to TRDJ1; a weak D match, TRDD3 (5 bases). There are 19 residues in the CDR3. Germline V lookup: CDR1 GEAIGNYY, CDR2 EKD. CDR3 nucleotide sequence: TGTGCCTGCGACACGGTACAGGGGGCCCCACGCCGGTACACCGATAAACTCATCTTT. Protein sequence: CACDTVQGAPRRYTDKLIF.

This clone was found a few times. The chain recombines TRDV2 with TRDJ2; D might be TRDD3 (6 bases). Per the germline V gene, CDR1 is GEAIGNYY and CDR2 is EKD. The V end was cut by 5 bases, the J end by 0 bases, with 18 bases between. The CDR3 contains 17 residues. The CDR3: CACGSSGDYTLTAQLFF. In DNA, the CDR3 is TGTGCCTGTGGCTCGTCTGGGGACTACACTTTGACAGCACAACTCTTCTTT.

Only a few counts were recorded for this clone. V usage is TRDV2 and J usage is TRDJ1, with TRDD3 identical over 9 bases. V lost 0 bases and J lost 0; bases outside the gene matches: 10. The CDR3 extends over 18 amino acids. The germline V gene has CDR1 GEAIGNYY and CDR2 EKD. The CDR3 nucleotides are TGTGCCTGTGACACCATAACCGACTGGGGGAAGTACACCGATAAACTCATCTTT. This translates into CACDTITDWGKYTDKLIF.

This clone occurred a few times. DNA of the CDR3: TGTGCCTGTGACGCCATCAGTACTGGGTACACCGATAAACTCATCTTT. Protein sequence: CACDAISTGYTDKLIF. The chain combines TRDV2 with TRDJ1; D perhaps matches TRDD3 (6 bases). The germline V and J ends were trimmed by 3 bases and 0 bases, with 16 bases remaining between them. CDR1 GEAIGNYY and CDR2 EKD come from the germline V gene. This CDR3 contains 16 residues.

This clone came up a few times. The TCRdb record carries a much larger clone's protein, which differs from this DNA's translation at residue 8; a read error is the likely cause, and the protein listed here is the DNA translation. The CDR3 spells CACDKLGARTKLIF. For the CDR3, the DNA is TGTGCCTGTGACAAATTGGGGGCTCGGACTAAACTCATCTTT. The V and J genes are TRDV2 and TRDJ1; weak D call: TRDD3 (6 bases). CDR3 length equals 14 residues. Trimming pared 2 bases from V and 7 bases from J, leaving 16 bases between. Germline CDR1 is GEAIGNYY and CDR2 is EKD.

This clone ranks as medium-sized. This rearrangement joins TRDV2 to TRDJ2; the match to TRDD2 covers 8 bases. The CDR3 is 25 amino acids. Germline V gene data show CDR1 as GEAIGNYY and CDR2 as EKD. Trimming removed 3 bases from V and 0 bases from J; junction bases left unmatched: 32. The CDR3 here is CACDRLSSYDIGKAGVQALTAQLFF. CDR3 nucleotide sequence: TGTGCCTGTGACCGACTCTCTTCCTACGATATTGGGAAAGCTGGGGTCCAAGCTTTGACAGCACAACTCTTCTTT.

Of note for this clone: Within the sample, other DNA sequences also encode this same CDR3. The CDR3 reads CACDTVLPPRTDKLIF. For the CDR3, the DNA is TGTGCCTGTGATACCGTACTGCCCCCTCGGACCGATAAACTCATCTTT. The chain joins TRDV2 to TRDJ1; no firm D call. The CDR3 is 16 amino acids. Germline V gene lookup returns CDR1 GEAIGNYY and CDR2 EKD. Trimming took 4 bases from V and 2 from J, leaving 19 bases between them.

In its sample, this clone was seen a few times. The chain is built from TRDV2 and TRDJ3; 7 positions match TRDD3. CDR1 and CDR2 (germline): GEAIGNYY, EKD. The CDR3 loop spans 15 amino acids. The V and J ends lost 3 bases and 2 bases, in that order; junction bases with no gene match: 0. The CDR3 DNA sequence: TGTGCCTGTGACTGGGGGACCTGGGACACCCGACAGATGTTTTTC. It encodes CACDWGTWDTRQMFF.

This clone was detected a few times. TCRdb and the translated DNA give different amino acids at residue 11; the protein presented here is the one translated from the DNA. This chain joins TRDV2 and TRDJ3; 8 bases align to TRDD3. Germline V CDR1 and CDR2: GEAIGNYY, EKD. The CDR3 runs to 18 residues. This CDR3 is CACDTLGESSRDTRQMFF. The CDR3 coding sequence is TGTGCCTGTGACACCCTGGGGGAGAGCTCCCGGGACACCCGACAGATGTTTTTC.

In its sample, this clone was seen a few times. Given a far larger clone just one base away, this is likely a sequencing read error. Other nucleotide sequences from this sample produce the same CDR3. This chain joins TRDV2 and TRDJ1, with 11 nucleotides matching TRDD3. The CDR3 loop spans 16 amino acids. From germline, CDR1 is GEAIGNYY and CDR2 EKD. The CDR3, as DNA: TGTGCCTGTGACCAACTGGGGGATAGAGGAACCGATAAACTCATTTTT. It translates to CACDQLGDRGTDKLIF.

CDR3 residues: CACDALFGVGDTAQLFF. Here the CDR3 DNA reads TGTGCCTGTGACGCCCTCTTCGGGGTGGGGGATACAGCACAACTCTTCTTT. The V and J genes are TRDV2 and TRDJ2, with 8 bases that match TRDD3. The CDR3 is 17 amino acids. Losses at the gene ends were 3 bases for V and 5 bases for J; bases not matched to a gene: 13. Germline CDR1 GEAIGNYY, CDR2 EKD.

In its sample, this clone was seen a few times. V usage is TRDV2 and J usage is TRDJ3; 13 positions agree with TRDD3. V shed 4 bases, J shed 2 bases, and the junction held 7 bases outside the gene matches. The germline V gene encodes CDR1 GEAIGNYY and CDR2 EKD. This CDR3 is built from 19 residues. Here the CDR3 reads CACESLLGDTAWDTRQMFF. The CDR3 DNA follows: TGTGCCTGTGAGAGCCTACTGGGGGATACGGCCTGGGACACCCGACAGATGTTTTTC.

In DNA form, the CDR3 reads TGTGCCTGTGACCCCTTACTGGGGGATAGAGGAGGCGATAAACTCATCTTT. This gives the protein CACDPLLGDRGGDKLIF. J is TRDJ1 and V is TRDV2, with TRDD3 identical over 11 bases. CDR3 length: 17 amino acids. Trimming cost V 3 bases and J 4 bases; bases outside gene matches: 12. The germline CDR1 and CDR2 sequences are GEAIGNYY and EKD.

The sample holds a few counts of this clone. This chain connects TRDV2 to TRDJ3; 12 nucleotides agree with TRDD3. In germline, CDR1 is GEAIGNYY, CDR2 EKD. The CDR3 extends over 19 amino acids. The trim removed 0 bases at V and 5 bases at J, leaving 7 bases unmatched. The CDR3 DNA reads TGTGCCTGTGACACCCTCTGGGGGATACGCAGAAGGGACACCCGACAGATGTTTTTC. It translates to CACDTLWGIRRRDTRQMFF.